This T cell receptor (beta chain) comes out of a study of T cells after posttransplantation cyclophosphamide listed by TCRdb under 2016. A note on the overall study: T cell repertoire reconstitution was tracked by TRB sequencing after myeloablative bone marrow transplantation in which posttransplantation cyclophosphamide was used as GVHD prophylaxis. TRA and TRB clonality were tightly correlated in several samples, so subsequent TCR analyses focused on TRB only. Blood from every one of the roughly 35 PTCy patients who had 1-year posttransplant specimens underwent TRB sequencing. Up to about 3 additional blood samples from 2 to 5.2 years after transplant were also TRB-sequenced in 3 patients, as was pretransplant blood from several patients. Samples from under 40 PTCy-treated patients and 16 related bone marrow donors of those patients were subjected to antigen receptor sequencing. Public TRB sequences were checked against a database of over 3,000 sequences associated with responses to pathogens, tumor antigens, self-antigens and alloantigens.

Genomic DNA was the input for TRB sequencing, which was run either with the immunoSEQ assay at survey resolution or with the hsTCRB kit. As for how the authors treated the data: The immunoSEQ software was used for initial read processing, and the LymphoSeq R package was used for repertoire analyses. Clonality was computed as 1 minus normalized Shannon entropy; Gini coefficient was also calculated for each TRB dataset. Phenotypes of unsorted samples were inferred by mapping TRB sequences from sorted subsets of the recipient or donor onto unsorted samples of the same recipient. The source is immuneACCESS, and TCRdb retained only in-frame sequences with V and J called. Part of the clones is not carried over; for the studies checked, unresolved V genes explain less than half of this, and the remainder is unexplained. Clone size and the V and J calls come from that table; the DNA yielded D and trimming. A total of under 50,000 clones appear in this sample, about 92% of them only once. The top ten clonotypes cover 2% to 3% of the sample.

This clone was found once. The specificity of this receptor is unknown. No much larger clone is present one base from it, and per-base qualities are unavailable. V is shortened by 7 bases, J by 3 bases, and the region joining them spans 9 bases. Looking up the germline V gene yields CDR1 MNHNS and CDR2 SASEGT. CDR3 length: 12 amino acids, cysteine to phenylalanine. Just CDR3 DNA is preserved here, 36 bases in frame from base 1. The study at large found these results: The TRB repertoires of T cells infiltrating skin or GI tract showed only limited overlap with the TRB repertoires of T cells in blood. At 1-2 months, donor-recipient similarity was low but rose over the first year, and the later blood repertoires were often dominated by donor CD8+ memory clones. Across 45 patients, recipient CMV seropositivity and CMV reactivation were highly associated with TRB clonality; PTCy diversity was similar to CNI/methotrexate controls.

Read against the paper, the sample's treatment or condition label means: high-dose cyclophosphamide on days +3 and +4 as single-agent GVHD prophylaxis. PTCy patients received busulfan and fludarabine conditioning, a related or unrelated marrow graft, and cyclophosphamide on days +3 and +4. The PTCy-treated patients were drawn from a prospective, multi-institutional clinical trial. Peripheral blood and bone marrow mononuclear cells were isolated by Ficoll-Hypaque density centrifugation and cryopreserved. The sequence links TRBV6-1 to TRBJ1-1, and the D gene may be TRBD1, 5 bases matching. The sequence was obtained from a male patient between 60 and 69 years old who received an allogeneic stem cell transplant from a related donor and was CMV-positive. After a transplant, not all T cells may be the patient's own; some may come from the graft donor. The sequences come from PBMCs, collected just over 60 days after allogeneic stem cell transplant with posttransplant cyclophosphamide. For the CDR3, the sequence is CASIKGDTEAFF. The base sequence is TGTGCCAGCATAAAAGGGGACACTGAAGCTTTCTTT.